The rows below give T cell receptor beta chains drawn from one sample of a study of blood T cell repertoires in COVID-19. Produced via immunoSEQ multiplex PCR; TCRdb's table is partial and in-frame only. The sample shows fewer than 300,000 clones, 82% of them seen only once. Sequenced: peripheral blood. The receptors originated from a woman younger than 30 with acute or convalescent COVID-19. The CDR3 runs from the conserved cysteine through the conserved F or W. The D gene is left open where the match is weak. Not all rows give a size; the values are once, few, many and, for expanded clones, a class.

d_call: TRBD1
j_call: TRBJ2-3
v_call: TRBV24-1
clone_size: NA
cdr3_nt: TGTGCCACCAGTGATTCGCGACAGGGAACAGGGGATACGCAGTATTTT
cdr3_aa: CATSDSRQGTGDTQYF

d_call: NA
j_call: TRBJ1-2
v_call: TRBV19
clone_size: NA
cdr3_nt: TGTGCCAGTAGTATAGTACCGGGGACTAACTATGGCTACACCTTC
cdr3_aa: CASSIVPGTNYGYTF

d_call: TRBD2
j_call: TRBJ2-4
v_call: TRBV6-6
clone_size: NA
cdr3_nt: TGTGCCAGCAGTATCGGACTAGCGCGAGCCAAAAACATTCAGTACTTC
cdr3_aa: CASSIGLARAKNIQYF

d_call: TRBD1
j_call: TRBJ1-2
v_call: TRBV4-3
clone_size: once
cdr3_nt: TGCGCCAGCAGCCAACCGGGACAGGGTAGCTATGGCTACACCTTC
cdr3_aa: CASSQPGQGSYGYTF

d_call: NA
j_call: TRBJ2-7
v_call: TRBV7-9
clone_size: NA
cdr3_nt: TGTGCCAGCAGCTCACCTCAGGATACAAGCTACGAGCAGTACTTC
cdr3_aa: CASSSPQDTSYEQYF

d_call: NA
j_call: TRBJ1-3
v_call: TRBV6-5
clone_size: once
cdr3_nt: TGTGCCAGCAGTTACGACTTGAGCTCTGGAAACACCATATATTTT
cdr3_aa: CASSYDLSSGNTIYF

d_call: TRBD1
j_call: TRBJ1-1
v_call: TRBV7-8
clone_size: NA
cdr3_nt: TGTGCCAGCAGCCGGGCAGGGGGCTCTGAAGCTTTCTTT
cdr3_aa: CASSRAGGSEAFF

d_call: TRBD2
j_call: TRBJ2-1
v_call: TRBV24-1
clone_size: NA
cdr3_nt: TGTGCCACCAGTAAGGATGGGAGGGCTAATACTGAGCAGTTCTTC
cdr3_aa: CATSKDGRANTEQFF

d_call: NA
j_call: TRBJ2-1
v_call: TRBV27
clone_size: NA
cdr3_nt: TGTGCCAGCAGTCCTTTCGGGTGGAATGAGCAGTTCTTC
cdr3_aa: CASSPFGWNEQFF

d_call: NA
j_call: TRBJ2-2
v_call: TRBV24-1
clone_size: NA
cdr3_nt: TGTGCCACCAGTGATTCCGACGGGGGCACCGGGGAGCTGTTTTTT
cdr3_aa: CATSDSDGGTGELFF